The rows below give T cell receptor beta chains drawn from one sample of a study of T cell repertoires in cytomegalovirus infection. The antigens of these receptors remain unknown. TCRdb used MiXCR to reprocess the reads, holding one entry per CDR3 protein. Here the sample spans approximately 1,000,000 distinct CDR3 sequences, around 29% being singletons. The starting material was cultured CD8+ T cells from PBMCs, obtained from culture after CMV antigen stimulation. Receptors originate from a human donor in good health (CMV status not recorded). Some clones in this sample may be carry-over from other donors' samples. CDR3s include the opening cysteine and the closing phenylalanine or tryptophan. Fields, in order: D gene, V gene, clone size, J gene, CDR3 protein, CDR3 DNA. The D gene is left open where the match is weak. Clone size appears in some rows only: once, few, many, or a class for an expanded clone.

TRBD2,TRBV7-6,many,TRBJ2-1,CASSRTSGSSYNEQFF,TGTGCCAGCAGCCGGACTAGCGGTAGCTCCTACAATGAGCAGTTCTTC
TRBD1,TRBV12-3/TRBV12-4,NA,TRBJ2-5,CASSVDRGQTQYF,TGTGCCAGCAGTGTCGACAGGGGACAGACCCAGTACTTC
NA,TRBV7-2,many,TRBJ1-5,CASSLGQPPQHF,TGTGCCAGCAGCTTAGGGCAGCCACCCCAGCATTTT
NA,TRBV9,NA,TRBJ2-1,CASSVGGAVSYNEQFF,TGTGCCAGCAGCGTAGGCGGAGCGGTTTCCTACAATGAGCAGTTCTTC
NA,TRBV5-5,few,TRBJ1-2,CASSLEAALNYGYTF,TGTGCCAGCAGCTTGGAGGCAGCCCTTAACTATGGCTACACCTTC
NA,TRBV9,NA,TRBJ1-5,CASNEDGGRGQPQHF,TGTGCCAGCAACGAAGATGGGGGGAGGGGTCAGCCCCAGCATTTT
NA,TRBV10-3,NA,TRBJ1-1,CATYGNPTTEAFF,TGTGCCACCTATGGAAACCCTACCACTGAAGCTTTCTTT
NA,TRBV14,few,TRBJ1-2,CASSQDSRGHVNYGYTF,TGTGCCAGCAGCCAAGATAGCCGGGGACACGTGAACTATGGCTACACCTTC
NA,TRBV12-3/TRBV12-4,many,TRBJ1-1,CASSLPQQYLMNTEAFF,TGTGCCAGCAGTTTACCCCAGCAATACCTCATGAACACTGAAGCTTTCTTT
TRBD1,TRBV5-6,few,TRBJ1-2,CASSLATADRGPLYGYTF,TGTGCCAGCAGCTTGGCCACCGCAGACAGGGGCCCCCTCTATGGCTACACCTTC
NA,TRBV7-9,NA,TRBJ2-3,CASSSFTERSTDTQYF,TGTGCCAGCAGCTCTTTCACTGAGCGAAGCACAGATACGCAGTATTTT
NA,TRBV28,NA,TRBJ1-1,CASSLWRQNSEAFF,TGTGCCAGCAGTTTATGGCGACAGAACTCTGAAGCTTTCTTT